These T cell receptor beta chains were read from a single sample in a study of T cells in Graves' hyperthyroidism and ophthalmopathy. One entry per CDR3 protein results from TCRdb running MiXCR on the multiplex PCR reads. The profile shows approximately 690,000 distinct CDR3 sequences, 14% of them singletons. The sequenced sample was blood. The receptor set was obtained from a woman between 45 and 65 years old with Graves' ophthalmopathy. CDR3s include the opening cysteine and the closing phenylalanine or tryptophan. The D gene is left open where the match is weak. Clone size appears in some rows only: once, few, many, or a class for an expanded clone.

v_call,cdr3_length,clone_size,j_call,d_call,cdr3_nt,cdr3_aa
TRBV20-1,13,many,TRBJ2-1,.,TGCAGTGCTCGGATGAGGAGGGCGAATGAGCAGTTCTTC,CSARMRRANEQFF
TRBV30,14,many,TRBJ1-1,.,TGTGCCTGGAGTGTCGGGGGGACGGCCACTGAAGCTTTCTTT,CAWSVGGTATEAFF
TRBV6-1,13,.,TRBJ2-1,.,TGTGCCAGCAAAGCCCCAGGGGACAATGAGCAGTTCTTC,CASKAPGDNEQFF
TRBV7-9,12,.,TRBJ2-7,.,TGTGCCAGCAGCTTAGTGGGCCCCGAGCAGTACTTC,CASSLVGPEQYF
TRBV2,15,few,TRBJ1-5,.,TGTGTCAGCAGTGAGGGTCAGGGGTTTTATCAGCCCCAGCATTTT,CVSSEGQGFYQPQHF
TRBV6-1,14,few,TRBJ1-6,.,TGTGCCAGCAGGTCCGGGACCGCCCTATCACCCCTCCACTTT,CASRSGTALSPLHF
TRBV30,13,many,TRBJ2-5,.,TGTGCCTGGAGCCCCGACCGCCAAGAGACCCAGTACTTC,CAWSPDRQETQYF
TRBV11-2,15,.,TRBJ1-2,.,TGCGCCAGCAGCCAAGATTTCGGGGAAATCTATGGCTACACCTTC,CASSQDFGEIYGYTF
TRBV9,15,few,TRBJ2-6,.,TGTGCCAGCAGCGTAGGGGGAGTTGGGGCCAACGTCCTGACTTTC,CASSVGGVGANVLTF
TRBV24-1,14,once,TRBJ2-7,TRBD2,TGTGCCACCAGTGTTGAGGGAGGGCATGGCGAGCAGTACTTC,CATSVEGGHGEQYF
TRBV7-3,15,many,TRBJ2-1,TRBD1,TGTGCCAGCAGCTCGGACAGGGGGCCAACAAATGAGCAGTTCTTC,CASSSDRGPTNEQFF
TRBV6-1,16,few,TRBJ2-1,.,TGTGCCAGCAGGTCAGACAGTACCTGGTCCTACAATGAGCAGTTCTTC,CASRSDSTWSYNEQFF
TRBV25-1,14,many,TRBJ2-7,.,TGTGCCAGCAGTGACCGCCTAGGGGGCTACGAGCAGTACTTC,CASSDRLGGYEQYF
TRBV5-1,15,.,TRBJ2-2,.,TGCGCCAGCAGCTTGAGGGGGGCGCGAACCGGGGAGCTGTTTTTT,CASSLRGARTGELFF
TRBV19,12,.,TRBJ2-7,.,TGTGCCAGTAGTAACACGTTCTACGAGCAGTACTTC,CASSNTFYEQYF
TRBV2,14,.,TRBJ1-3,.,TGTGCCAGCAGTGATTCACAGGCTGGAAACACCATATATTTT,CASSDSQAGNTIYF
TRBV12-3/TRBV12-4,12,.,TRBJ2-1,.,TGTGCCAGCACCGGACCCCACAATGAGCAGTTCTTC,CASTGPHNEQFF
TRBV5-1,15,many,TRBJ2-3,.,TGCGCCAGCAGAACAGACTGGGGGTTTATTGGTACGCAGTATTTT,CASRTDWGFIGTQYF
TRBV4-2,17,few,TRBJ2-7,TRBD2,TGTGCCAGCAGACAAGATCTCGCGACTAGCGGGGGCTACGAGCAGTACTTC,CASRQDLATSGGYEQYF
TRBV27,16,.,TRBJ1-5,.,TGTGCCAGCAGTTTATATGCAGGTTTTAGCAATCAGCCCCAGCATTTT,CASSLYAGFSNQPQHF
TRBV10-3,12,few,TRBJ2-2,.,TGTGCCATCAGGGAGAACACCGGGGAGCTGTTTTTT,CAIRENTGELFF
TRBV27,13,few,TRBJ2-7,TRBD2,TGTGCCAGCAGACTAGCGGGAGTTAGCGAGCAGTACTTC,CASRLAGVSEQYF
TRBV5-5,14,few,TRBJ2-2,.,TGTGCCAGCAGCTCAGGACAGTCCACCGGGGAGCTGTTTTTT,CASSSGQSTGELFF
TRBV7-9,15,.,TRBJ2-1,.,TGTGCCAGCAGCTTTCCGGGATTCTTACGGAATGAGCAGTTCTTC,CASSFPGFLRNEQFF
TRBV28,16,many,TRBJ2-7,.,TGTGCCAGCAGTCCCCGTAGGGAACAGGATTCCTACGAGCAGTACTTC,CASSPRREQDSYEQYF
TRBV20-1,13,.,TRBJ1-4,.,TGCAGTGCTAGTCCGGCACTTAATGAAAAACTGTTTTTT,CSASPALNEKLFF
TRBV19,17,.,TRBJ2-3,TRBD2,TGTGCCAGTAGTAGGAAGACCAGCGGGAGGGCCATAGATACGCAGTATTTT,CASSRKTSGRAIDTQYF
TRBV7-2,14,many,TRBJ2-2,TRBD2,TGTGCCAGCAGCCGCGGGAGGGCCGGCGGGGAGCTGTTTTTT,CASSRGRAGGELFF
TRBV7-3,15,many,TRBJ2-3,.,TGTGCCAGCAGCACTCCTGGCGGGCCCACAGATACGCAGTATTTT,CASSTPGGPTDTQYF
TRBV6-1,15,many,TRBJ1-5,.,TGTGCCAGCAGTGAAGCGCTCGGGCAAAATCAGCCCCAGCATTTT,CASSEALGQNQPQHF
TRBV29-1,13,many,TRBJ1-5,.,TGCAGCGTTGCAACAGGTAGCAATCAGCCCCAGCATTTT,CSVATGSNQPQHF
TRBV5-1,15,many,TRBJ2-7,.,TGCGCCAGCAGCTTGGGGGTCTCGAGCTCCTACGAGCAGTACTTC,CASSLGVSSSYEQYF
TRBV20-1,15,many,TRBJ2-7,.,TGCAGTTCTGCCAGGCGGGACCGATCCTCCTACGAGCAGTACTTC,CSSARRDRSSYEQYF
TRBV6-2/TRBV6-3,14,many,TRBJ2-1,.,TGTGCCAGCAGGCCAAGAACAGGGACTAATGAGCAGTTCTTC,CASRPRTGTNEQFF
TRBV6-4,15,.,TRBJ2-3,TRBD2,TGTGCCAGCAGCGGGACTGGCGGGAGCGCAGATACGCAGTATTTT,CASSGTGGSADTQYF
TRBV7-9,15,many,TRBJ2-7,TRBD1,TGTGCCAGCAGCACTGCCGGGACAGGGGACTACGAGCAGTACTTC,CASSTAGTGDYEQYF
TRBV28,14,many,TRBJ2-1,TRBD1,TGTGCCAGCAGAACAGGGGGCGGACAATATGAGCAGTTCTTC,CASRTGGGQYEQFF
TRBV7-9,15,.,TRBJ2-5,.,TGTGCCAGCAGCTTTCTGGCGGGTTGGCGAGAGACCCAGTACTTC,CASSFLAGWRETQYF
TRBV20-1,16,many,TRBJ2-1,TRBD2,TGCAGTGCTAGAAATGGACTAGCGGGTGTCTACAATGAGCAGTTCTTC,CSARNGLAGVYNEQFF
TRBV13,16,many,TRBJ2-7,TRBD2,TGTGCCAGCAGCTTAAACGAAGCGGGGGCATCCTACGAGCAGTACTTC,CASSLNEAGASYEQYF
TRBV30,12,few,TRBJ1-2,.,TGTGCCTGGAGTGTCCGGGGGGAGGGCTACACCTTC,CAWSVRGEGYTF
TRBV6-1,15,many,TRBJ2-1,.,TGTGCCAGCAGTGGATGGTTGAGGTCTTACAATGAGCAGTTCTTC,CASSGWLRSYNEQFF
TRBV30,14,many,TRBJ2-4,.,TGTGCCTGGGGGAACAGGGCTAGCAAAAACATTCAGTACTTC,CAWGNRASKNIQYF
TRBV3-1,15,.,TRBJ2-2,.,TGTGGCAGCAGCCTCCGGGCCCTAAGCCCCGGGGAGCTGTTTTTT,CGSSLRALSPGELFF
TRBV24-1,16,many,TRBJ2-2,.,TGTGCCACCAGTGATCCCGGACGGCCGAACACCGGGGAGCTGTTTTTT,CATSDPGRPNTGELFF
TRBV20-1,15,.,TRBJ2-7,.,TGCAGTGCTAGAGATATTTTAGGGATTTCCTACGAGCAGTACTTC,CSARDILGISYEQYF
TRBV19,16,.,TRBJ2-1,.,TGTGCCAGTAGTATAGGACTACCTCCCACGTCCAATGAGCAGTTCTTC,CASSIGLPPTSNEQFF
TRBV5-5,13,.,TRBJ2-1,.,TGTGCCAGCAGCCCTGGACACAGGAGTGAGCAGTTCTTC,CASSPGHRSEQFF
TRBV28,13,many,TRBJ1-1,.,TGTGCCAGCACCCCCCCTGCGGTGCCTGAAGCTTTCTTT,CASTPPAVPEAFF
TRBV5-1,14,many,TRBJ2-5,TRBD2,TGCGCCAGCAGCCGGACCGGGACTACGGAGACCCAGTACTTC,CASSRTGTTETQYF
TRBV12-3/TRBV12-4,13,many,TRBJ2-1,TRBD2,TGTGCCAGCAGTGCACTAGCGGGAGCTGAGCAGTTCTTC,CASSALAGAEQFF
TRBV28,15,many,TRBJ2-7,.,TGTGCCAGCACTCAGGGAGGAGTAATAACCTACGAGCAATACTTC,CASTQGGVITYEQYF
TRBV18,15,.,TRBJ1-2,TRBD1,TGTGCCAGCTCACCACGGACAGGGGAGCGGGATGGCTACACCTTC,CASSPRTGERDGYTF